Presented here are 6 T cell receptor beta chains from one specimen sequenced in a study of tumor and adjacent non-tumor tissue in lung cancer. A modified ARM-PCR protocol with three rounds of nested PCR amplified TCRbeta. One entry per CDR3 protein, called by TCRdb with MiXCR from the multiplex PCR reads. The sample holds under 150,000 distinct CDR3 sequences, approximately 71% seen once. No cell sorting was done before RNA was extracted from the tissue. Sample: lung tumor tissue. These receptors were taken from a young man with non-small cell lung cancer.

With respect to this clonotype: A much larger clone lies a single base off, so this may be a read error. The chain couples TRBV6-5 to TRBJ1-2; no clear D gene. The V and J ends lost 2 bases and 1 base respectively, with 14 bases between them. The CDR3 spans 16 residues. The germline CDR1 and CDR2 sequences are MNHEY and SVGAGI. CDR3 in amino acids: CASSYEVALDNYGYTF. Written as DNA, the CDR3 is TGTGCCAGCAGTTACGAGGTAGCCCTTGATAACTATGGCTACACCTTC.

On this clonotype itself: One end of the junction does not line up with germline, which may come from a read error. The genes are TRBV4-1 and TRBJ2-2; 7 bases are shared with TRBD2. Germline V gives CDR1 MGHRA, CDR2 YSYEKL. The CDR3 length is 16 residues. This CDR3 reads CASSPRGEGRTREQFF. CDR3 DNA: TGCGCCAGCAGCCCCCGGGGGGAGGGAAGGACCAGGGAGCAGTTTTTT.

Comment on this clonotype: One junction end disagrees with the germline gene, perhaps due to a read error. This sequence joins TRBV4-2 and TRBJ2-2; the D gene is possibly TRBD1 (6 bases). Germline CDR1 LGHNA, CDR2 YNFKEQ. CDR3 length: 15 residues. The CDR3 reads CASSLGHGGAGELFF. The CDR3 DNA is TGTGCGAGCAGCCTGGGACACGGTGGTGCCGGGGAGCTGTTTTTT.

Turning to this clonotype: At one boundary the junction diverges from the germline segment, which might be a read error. The CDR3 region has the DNA TGCAGTGCCAGAGAGGGGGAGACCCAGTACTTC. Amino acids: CSAREGETQYF. The chain has TRBV20-1 and TRBJ2-5; the D gene could be TRBD1 or TRBD2 (5 bases each). This CDR3 spans 11 amino acids. Germline V lookup: CDR1 DFQATT, CDR2 SNEGSKA (reference sequence).

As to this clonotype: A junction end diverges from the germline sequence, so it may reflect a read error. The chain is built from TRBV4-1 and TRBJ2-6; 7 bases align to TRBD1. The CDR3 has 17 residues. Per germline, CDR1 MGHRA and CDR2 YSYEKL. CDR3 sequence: CASRNPGQPSGVNVLTF. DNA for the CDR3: TGCGCCAGCAGAAACCCGGGACAGCCCTCTGGGGTCAACGTCCTGACTTTC.

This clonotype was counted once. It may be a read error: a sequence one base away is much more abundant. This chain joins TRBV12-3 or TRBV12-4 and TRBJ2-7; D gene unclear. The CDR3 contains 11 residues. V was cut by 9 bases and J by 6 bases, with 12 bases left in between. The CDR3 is CARSSTGEQYF. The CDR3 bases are TGTGCCAGAAGCTCAACCGGCGAGCAGTACTTC.